The 5 T cell receptor beta chains in this list originate from one sample, sequenced in a study of blood T cell repertoires in COVID-19. TCRdb's table, derived via immunoSEQ multiplex PCR, lists solely in-frame clones and lacks some. Found here are a few hundred thousand clones, 85% of them singletons; the top ten hold around 2.5%. Sequenced sample: PBMCs or T cells enriched from blood (not recorded which). These receptors were obtained from a woman aged 50 to 60 who had recovered from COVID-19.

The V gene is TRBV12-5, the J gene TRBJ2-5; 10 positions match TRBD1. CDR1 LGHNT and CDR2 FRNRAP come from the germline V gene. The CDR3 spans 18 residues. The V and J ends lost 0 bases and 2 bases, in that order; junction bases with no gene match: 9. In nucleotides, the CDR3 is TGTGCTAGTGGTTTGGTGGGTAAGGGACAGGGGCTACAAGAGACCCAGTACTTC. Its protein product is CASGLVGKGQGLQETQYF.

The CDR3 coding sequence is TGTGCCAGTAGTATAGACAGGGCGGTGAACACTGAAGCTTTCTTT. It codes for CASSIDRAVNTEAFF. This sequence joins TRBV19 and TRBJ1-1, with D maybe TRBD1 (5 bases). CDR1 and CDR2 from the germline V gene are LNHDA and SQIVND (reference sequence). There are 15 residues in the CDR3. The ends were cut back, 0 bases at V and 0 bases at J, with 8 bases in the middle.

CDR3 sequence (DNA): TGCGCCAGCAGCTTGGCAGGGGCGCTTTACAATGAGCAGTTCTTC. Translated, it gives CASSLAGALYNEQFF. The chain links TRBV5-1 to TRBJ2-1, with D possibly being TRBD1 (6 bases). The CDR3 is 15 amino acids. V was pared by 0 bases and J by 4 bases, with 11 bases between. Germline CDR1 reads SGHRS; CDR2 reads YFSETQ. The complete variable domain, with remaining parts taken from reference TRBV5-1 and TRBJ2-1, reads KAGVTQTPRYLIKTRGQQVTLSCSPISGHRSVSWYQQTPGQGLQFLFEYFSETQRNKGNFPGRFSGRQFSNSRSEMNVSTLELGDSALYLCASSLAGALYNEQFFGPGTRLTVL.

The chain uses TRBV5-1 and TRBJ1-2; possible D gene TRBD1, 6 bases. V was shortened by 4 bases and J by 2 bases, with 12 bases between the two germline ends. The germline gives CDR1 SGHRS, CDR2 YFSETQ. The CDR3 loop spans 14 amino acids. CDR3 loop: CASSPRDTNYGYTF. In nucleotides, the CDR3 is TGCGCCAGCAGCCCGAGGGACACCAACTATGGCTACACCTTC.

This chain connects TRBV3-1 (or the pseudogene TRBV3-2) to TRBJ1-4, with unresolved D. The CDR3 contains 17 residues. Trimming removed 0 bases from V and 7 bases from J, with 18 bases in between. CDR1 and CDR2 (germline): LGHDT, YNNKEL (reference sequence). The CDR3 spells CASSQDRVYLGGEKLFF. For the CDR3, the DNA is TGTGCCAGCAGCCAAGATCGAGTATACCTCGGTGGTGAAAAACTGTTTTTT.